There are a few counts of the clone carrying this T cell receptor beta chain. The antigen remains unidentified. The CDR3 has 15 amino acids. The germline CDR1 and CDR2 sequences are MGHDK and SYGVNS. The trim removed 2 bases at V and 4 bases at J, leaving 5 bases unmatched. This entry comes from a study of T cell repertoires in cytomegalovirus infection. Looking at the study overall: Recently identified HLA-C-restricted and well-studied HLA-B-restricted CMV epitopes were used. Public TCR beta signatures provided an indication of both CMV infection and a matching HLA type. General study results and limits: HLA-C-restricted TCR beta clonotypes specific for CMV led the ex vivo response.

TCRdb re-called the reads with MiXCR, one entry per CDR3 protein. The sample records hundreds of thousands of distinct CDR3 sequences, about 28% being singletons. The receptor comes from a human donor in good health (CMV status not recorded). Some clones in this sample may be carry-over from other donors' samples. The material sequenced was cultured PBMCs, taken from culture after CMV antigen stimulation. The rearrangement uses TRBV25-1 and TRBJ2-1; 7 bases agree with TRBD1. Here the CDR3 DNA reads TGTGCCAGCAGTGAAGGTGACAGGGCTTACAATGAGCAGTTCTTC. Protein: CASSEGDRAYNEQFF.